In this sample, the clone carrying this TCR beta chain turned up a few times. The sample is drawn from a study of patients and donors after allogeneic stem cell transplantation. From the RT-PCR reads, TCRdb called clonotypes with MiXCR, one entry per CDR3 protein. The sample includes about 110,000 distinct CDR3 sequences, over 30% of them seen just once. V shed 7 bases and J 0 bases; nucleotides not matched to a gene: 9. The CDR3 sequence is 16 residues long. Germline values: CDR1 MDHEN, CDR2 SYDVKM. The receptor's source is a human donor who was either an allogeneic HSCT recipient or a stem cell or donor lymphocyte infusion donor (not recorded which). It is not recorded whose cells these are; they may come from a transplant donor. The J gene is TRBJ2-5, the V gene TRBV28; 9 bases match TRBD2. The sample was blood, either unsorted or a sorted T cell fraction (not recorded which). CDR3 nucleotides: TGTGCCAGCACGGCGGGAGCGGGGGGAAACCAAGAGACCCAGTACTTC. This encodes CASTAGAGGNQETQYF.